These T cell receptor beta chains were read from a single sample in a study of STAT3 mutations in large granular lymphocyte leukemia. Profiled with immunoSEQ multiplex PCR; TCRdb holds only in-frame clones, not every one. The sample includes 8,000 to 13,000 clones, 87% of them seen just once. The sample comprised peripheral blood mononuclear cells. Receptors originate from a man aged 55-75 years with T-cell large granular lymphocyte leukemia. Some clones in this sample may be carry-over from other donors' samples. Each CDR3 is given without its conserved first and last residue. Each record gives: V gene, D gene, CDR3 protein. D genes are given only for firm matches.

V gene: TRBV7-2
D gene: TRBD1
CDR3 protein: ASSSLGGTGPNYGYT

V gene: TRBV7-8
D gene: TRBD1
CDR3 protein: ASSFDRGEQF

V gene: TRBV5-1
D gene: TRBD2
CDR3 protein: ASSLAPTSGGTDTQY

V gene: TRBV5-4
D gene: TRBD1
CDR3 protein: ASSLGTGLSGANVLT

V gene: TRBV18
D gene: TRBD1
CDR3 protein: ASSPLQGNDEKLF

V gene: TRBV7-2
D gene: TRBD2
CDR3 protein: ASSRSSGRGNTGELF

V gene: TRBV25-1
D gene: .
CDR3 protein: ASSASGGSSGNTIY

V gene: TRBV18
D gene: .
CDR3 protein: ASSPLGLMYQETQY

V gene: TRBV4-3
D gene: .
CDR3 protein: ASSQGSGNANEKLF

V gene: TRBV27
D gene: TRBD1
CDR3 protein: ASKQGQGNNEQF

V gene: TRBV13
D gene: .
CDR3 protein: ASSLGQGGGETQY

V gene: TRBV5-4
D gene: TRBD2
CDR3 protein: ASRAGGNTGELF

V gene: TRBV5-4
D gene: .
CDR3 protein: ASSLVGSGNTIY

V gene: TRBV5-3
D gene: .
CDR3 protein: ARTKGFDT